The source of this T cell receptor (beta chain) is a study of blood T cell repertoires in COVID-19. About the research overall: Material from acute and convalescent COVID-19 was sourced from the United States, Italy and Spain. Nucleic acid was either cDNA or gDNA, and it came from T cells, B-cell-depleted T cells, or PBMCs.

The repertoire was sequenced with immunoSEQ multiplex PCR; TCRdb's copy has only in-frame clones and lacks some. The sample has approximately 350,000 clones, 88% seen once; the top ten hold about 7.3%. Followed over time, Seattle patients had been enrolled while infection was active. The CDR3 is 13 residues long. Germline V gene sequence: CDR1 MNHEY, CDR2 SMNVEV (reference sequence). With V trimmed by 8 bases and J by 3 bases, 4 bases remained unmatched. The specimen was peripheral blood. V and J are TRBV27 and TRBJ2-4; 7 bases are shared with TRBD1. This sequence was found in a woman aged 70-85 years with COVID-19, enrolled during active disease. As DNA, the CDR3 is TGTGCCAGCTGTGACAGGGACAAAAACATTCAGTACTTC. Translating it yields CASCDRDKNIQYF.